A single sample gave rise to the 8 T cell receptor beta chains below, sequenced in a study of T cells after yellow fever vaccination. TCRdb re-called the 5' RACE reads through MiXCR, storing one row per CDR3 protein. The data contain 450,000 to 650,000 distinct CDR3 sequences, around a fifth of them singletons. Sequencing used PBMCs, obtained 21 days after the first yellow fever vaccination. These receptors came from a man aged 18-30 years who received the YFV17D yellow fever vaccine.

The chain links TRBV4-2 to TRBJ2-1, with D perhaps matching TRBD2 (6 bases). V dropped 4 bases and J dropped 7 bases, with 14 bases sitting between them. CDR3 length equals 14 residues. Germline V gene data show CDR1 as LGHNA and CDR2 as YNFKEQ. CDR3 in amino acids: CASSREVGINEQFF. CDR3 coding DNA: TGTGCCAGCAGCCGGGAGGTGGGAATTAATGAGCAGTTCTTC.

This chain links TRBV20-1 with TRBJ2-3, with TRBD1 matching 9 bases. This CDR3 has 14 amino acids. Germline assignment: CDR1 DFQATT and CDR2 SNEGSKA (reference sequence). The V and J ends lost 3 bases and 7 bases, in that order; junction bases with no gene match: 8. The CDR3 spells CSARSTGGMYTQYF. In nucleotides, the CDR3 is TGCAGTGCTAGGAGCACAGGGGGCATGTATACGCAGTATTTT.

The sample holds a few counts of this clonotype. V usage is TRBV11-2 and J usage is TRBJ2-3, with TRBD2 identical over 9 bases. The CDR3 extends over 15 amino acids. V was pared by 1 base and J by 6 bases, with 5 bases of the junction left unmatched. Germline lookup yields CDR1 SGHAT and CDR2 FQNNGV. Here the CDR3 reads CASSLGAGGADTQYF. In DNA, the CDR3 is TGTGCCAGCAGCTTAGGAGCGGGGGGCGCGGATACGCAGTATTTT.

The CDR3 loop is CASSLELAGVTDTQYF. The CDR3 nucleotides read TGTGCCAGCAGCTTAGAACTAGCGGGAGTTACAGATACGCAGTATTTT. The rearrangement joins TRBV7-3 to TRBJ2-3; TRBD2 agrees at 11 bases. Germline lookup yields CDR1 SGHTA and CDR2 FQGTGA. This CDR3 is 16 amino acids long. The junction had 4 bases not matched to a gene; V was cut back by 2 bases and J by 3 bases.

The chain recombines TRBV3-1 with TRBJ2-1; 7 bases line up with TRBD2. CDR3 length: 16 residues. V was clipped by 5 bases and J by 0 bases; unmatched bases: 7. Germline CDR1 and CDR2: LGHDT and YNNKEL (reference sequence). Here the CDR3 DNA reads TGTGCCAGCAGCAGCCAGCGGGGAAGCTCCTACAATGAGCAGTTCTTC. Its protein product is CASSSQRGSSYNEQFF.

The chain employs TRBV11-2 and TRBJ1-2; D gene unclear. V gave up 3 bases and J gave up 4 bases, with 12 bases separating them. The germline V gene encodes CDR1 SGHAT and CDR2 FQNNGV. The CDR3 runs 14 residues. CDR3 region: CASSFSNNFYGYTF. DNA for the CDR3: TGTGCCAGCAGCTTCTCGAACAACTTCTATGGCTACACCTTC. Full variable domain (rest looked up from reference TRBV11-2 and TRBJ1-2): EAGVAQSPRYKIIEKRQSVAFWCNPISGHATLYWYQQILGQGPKLLIQFQNNGVVDDSQLPKDRFSAERLKGVDSTLKIQPAKLEDSAVYLCASSFSNNFYGYTFGSGTRLTVV.

This clonotype was seen a few times. The CDR3 DNA reads TGTGCCAGCAATTCCTCAGGGAATCAGCCCCAGCATTTT. Encoded protein: CASNSSGNQPQHF. The rearrangement joins TRBV6-4 to TRBJ1-5; D is possibly TRBD1 (5 bases). Germline CDR1 and CDR2: MRHNA and SNTAGT. CDR3 size: 13 residues. V lost 7 bases to trimming and J lost 4 bases, with 11 bases between them.

The chain is built from TRBV25-1 and TRBJ2-1; TRBD1 matches at 12 bases. V lost 4 bases, J lost 6 bases, and 7 bases stayed unmatched. The CDR3 sequence is 16 residues long. CDR1 and CDR2 from the germline V gene are MGHDK and SYGVNS. The chain's CDR3 is CASSGTPGQGANEQFF. In DNA, the CDR3 is TGTGCCAGCAGTGGGACCCCGGGACAGGGGGCCAATGAGCAGTTCTTC.